Listed below are T cell receptor beta chains from one sample, sequenced in a study of blood T cell repertoires in COVID-19. Produced via immunoSEQ multiplex PCR; TCRdb's table is partial and in-frame only. Here the sample spans some 80,000 clones, around 80% being singletons. Material for sequencing was peripheral blood. These receptors all come from a woman of 80 years or more with active or convalescent COVID-19. Each CDR3 is given with its conserved first and last residue. D genes are given only for firm matches. Clone size is shown for a subset of rows, as once, few, many or a class of expanded clone.

TRBJ1-4 | . | TRBV18 | TRBD1 | CASSPWTGGEKLFF | TGTGCCAGCTCACCATGGACAGGGGGCGAAAAACTGTTTTTT
TRBJ1-1 | . | TRBV11-2 | . | CASSSGDRMNTEAFF | TGTGCCAGCAGTTCGGGGGACCGCATGAACACTGAAGCTTTCTTT
TRBJ1-3 | . | TRBV6-5 | . | CASTQNSLTGNTIYF | TGTGCCAGCACCCAAAACTCCCTAACTGGAAACACCATATATTTT
TRBJ2-4 | few | TRBV25-1 | . | CASRSSRENIQYF | TGTGCCAGCAGGTCGAGCAGGGAAAACATTCAGTACTTC
TRBJ2-5 | . | TRBV3-1/TRBV3-2 | . | CASSQAEGIETQYF | TGTGCCAGCAGCCAAGCAGAGGGAATAGAGACCCAGTACTTC
TRBJ2-3 | many | TRBV18 | . | CASSPSQGSDTQYF | TGTGCCAGCTCACCATCTCAGGGGTCAGATACGCAGTATTTT
TRBJ1-3 | . | TRBV18 | TRBD1 | CASSPPTGISGNTIYF | TGTGCCAGCTCACCACCGACAGGGATCTCTGGAAACACCATATATTTT
TRBJ2-7 | . | TRBV5-3 | TRBD1 | CARSEGQGEESYEQYF | TGTGCCAGAAGCGAGGGACAGGGGGAAGAATCCTACGAGCAGTACTTC
TRBJ1-5 | . | TRBV28 | . | CASSLAGNQPQHF | TGTGCCAGCAGTTTGGCCGGGAATCAGCCCCAGCATTTT
TRBJ2-1 | . | TRBV12-3/TRBV12-4 | . | CASSFGLFNEQFF | TGTGCCAGCAGTTTCGGACTATTCAATGAGCAGTTCTTC
TRBJ2-3 | . | TRBV24-1 | TRBD1 | CATSDTRGLGTDTQYF | TGTGCCACCAGTGACACAAGGGGGCTTGGCACAGATACGCAGTATTTT
TRBJ1-4 | once | TRBV18 | . | CASSPLETVSRKLFF | TGTGCCAGCTCACCACTGGAGACTGTAAGCAGAAAACTGTTTTTT
TRBJ2-3 | . | TRBV6-1 | TRBD1 | CASSETGWADTQYF | TGTGCCAGCAGTGAGACAGGGTGGGCAGATACGCAGTATTTT
TRBJ2-4 | . | TRBV6-1 | TRBD2 | CASSEARGGWSIQYF | TGTGCCAGCAGTGAAGCGCGGGGGGGCTGGTCCATTCAGTACTTC
TRBJ2-7 | . | TRBV6-2/TRBV6-3 | TRBD1 | CASSYDPGQGTPYEQYF | TGTGCCAGCAGTTATGACCCGGGACAGGGGACGCCCTACGAGCAGTACTTC
TRBJ1-2 | . | TRBV6-2/TRBV6-3 | . | CASSDPGTNYGYTF | TGTGCCAGCAGTGACCCCGGGACAAACTATGGCTACACCTTC
TRBJ1-5 | . | TRBV19 | TRBD1 | CASSTPTGPNQPQHF | TGTGCCAGTAGTACTCCGACAGGGCCCAATCAGCCCCAGCATTTT
TRBJ2-1 | . | TRBV6-2/TRBV6-3 | TRBD2 | CASSPRLAGGDGQFF | TGTGCCAGCAGCCCACGCTTAGCGGGGGGGGATGGGCAGTTCTTC
TRBJ2-2 | . | TRBV9 | . | CASNLQDTGELFF | TGTGCCAGCAATCTTCAGGACACCGGGGAGCTGTTTTTT
TRBJ2-4 | . | TRBV10-3 | . | CAISESTDRLAKNIQYF | TGTGCCATCAGTGAGTCGACGGACAGACTAGCCAAAAACATTCAGTACTTC
TRBJ2-1 | few | TRBV11-2 | TRBD2 | CASSPTSGDYNEQFF | TGTGCCAGCAGTCCGACTAGCGGGGACTACAATGAGCAGTTCTTC
TRBJ1-6 | . | TRBV21-1 | . | CASSKGVRERDSPLHF | TGTGCCAGCAGCAAAGGGGTTCGGGAACGCGATTCACCCCTCCACTTT
TRBJ1-2 | . | TRBV7-9 | . | CASSYDRQAWGGYTF | TGTGCCAGCAGCTACGACCGACAGGCCTGGGGAGGCTACACCTTC
TRBJ2-3 | . | TRBV13 | TRBD2 | CASSPRLAGDTQYF | TGTGCCAGCAGCCCTCGCTTAGCGGGAGATACGCAGTATTTT
TRBJ2-3 | once | TRBV9 | TRBD1 | CASSVVGTGATMDTQYF | TGTGCCAGCAGCGTAGTCGGGACAGGGGCGACCATGGATACGCAGTATTTT
TRBJ2-3 | . | TRBV27 | TRBD2 | CASSLRPSGDQYF | TGTGCCAGCAGTTTAAGACCCAGCGGGGATCAGTATTTT
TRBJ1-1 | once | TRBV10-1 | . | CASSIDRRNTEAFF | TGCGCCAGCAGTATCGACAGGAGGAACACTGAAGCTTTCTTT
TRBJ1-2 | . | TRBV27 | . | CASSFQGSYGYTF | TGTGCCAGCAGTTTCCAGGGGAGCTATGGCTACACCTTC
TRBJ1-1 | . | TRBV6-5 | . | CASSYAGGLNTEAFF | TGTGCCAGCAGTTACGCCGGGGGTCTAAACACTGAAGCTTTCTTT